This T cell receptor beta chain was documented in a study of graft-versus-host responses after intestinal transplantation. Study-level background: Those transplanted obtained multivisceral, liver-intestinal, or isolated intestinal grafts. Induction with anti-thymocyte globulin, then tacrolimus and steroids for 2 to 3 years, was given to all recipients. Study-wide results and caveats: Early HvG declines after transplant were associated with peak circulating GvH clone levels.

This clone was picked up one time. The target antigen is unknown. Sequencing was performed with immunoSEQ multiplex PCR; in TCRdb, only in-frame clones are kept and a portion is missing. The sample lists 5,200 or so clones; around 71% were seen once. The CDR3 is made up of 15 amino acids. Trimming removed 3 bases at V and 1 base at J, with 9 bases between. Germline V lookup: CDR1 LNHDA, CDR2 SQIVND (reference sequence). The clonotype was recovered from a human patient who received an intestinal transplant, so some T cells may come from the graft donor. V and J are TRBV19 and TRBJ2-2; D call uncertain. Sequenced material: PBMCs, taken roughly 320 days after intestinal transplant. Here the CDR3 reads CASSMWPLNTGELFF. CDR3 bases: TGTGCCAGTAGTATGTGGCCGCTGAACACCGGGGAGCTGTTTTTT.